This TCR beta chain was captured in a study of CD8+CD57+ T cells in acquired aplastic anemia. Previously, flow cytometry had revealed CD8+CD57+ cell expansion in the patients chosen for sequencing. The CDR3 runs 14 residues. J gave up 7 bases and V 4 bases, and 6 bases lay outside the gene matches. CDR1 and CDR2 from the germline V gene are GTSNPN and SVGIG (reference sequence). The study profiled TCR beta VDJ and CDR3 using genomic DNA as template. TCRdb redid the calling of the reads with MiXCR, one entry per CDR3 protein. The data show 450,000 to 600,000 distinct CDR3 sequences, around 32% seen once.

The receptor was derived from a human donor with aplastic anemia. Sequenced input: sorted CD4+, CD8+, or CD8+CD57+ T cells (not recorded which) from PBMCs. V and J are TRBV30 and TRBJ1-6; 8 bases align to TRBD1. Here the CDR3 DNA reads TGTGCCTGGACCCGGACAGGGTGGAATTCACCCCTCCACTTT. It translates to CAWTRTGWNSPLHF.